Reported below is one TCR beta chain. As yet, its antigen is unknown. CDR3 length: 15 residues. V lost 6 bases, J lost 1 base, and 8 bases stayed unmatched. CDR1 is MDHEN, CDR2 SYDVKM, per germline. cDNA serving as the sequencing template came from extracted, reverse transcribed RNA. Assay used: immunoSEQ multiplex PCR; TCRdb lists only in-frame clones, some missing. This sample yields about 82,000 clones, of which roughly 51% are seen a single time; around 6% belongs to the top ten. This entry belongs to a study of CD8+ T cells in alopecia areata. Study-wide results and caveats: Lesional scalp, notably in alopecia totalis/universalis, had clonality above that of normal scalp. Patients displayed less clarity in TCR sharing than mice, a finding possibly related to HLA.

Researchers took lesional scalp punch biopsies and peripheral blood from people who were alopecia areata patients. Sorted out of PBMCs were CD4+ T cells and CD8+ T cells. Input material: NKG2D-high CD8+ T cells sorted from blood. The TCR comes from a human donor with alopecia areata. The rearrangement uses TRBV28 and TRBJ2-5; 7 bases match TRBD1. The DNA of the CDR3 is TGTGCCAGCAGACCTAAACAGGGGAGCCAAGAGACCCAGTACTTC. Its protein product is CASRPKQGSQETQYF.